This is a list of T cell receptor beta chains from one sample in a study of shared clonotypes between healthy human individuals. Data came from immunoSEQ multiplex PCR; TCRdb stores just in-frame clones and leaves some out. The data contain about 2.3 million clones, around 90% of them singletons. Sequencing input: naive CD4+ T cells from PBMCs. Receptor source: a man between 18 and 29 years old in good health. Some clones in this sample may be carry-over from other donors' samples. Each CDR3 is given with its conserved first and last residue. A D gene is named only where the DNA matches it firmly. Size tells how often a clone was seen (once, few, many) or the class of an expanded clone, and some rows leave it out.

D gene	clone size	V gene	J gene	CDR3 protein	CDR3 DNA
TRBD1	NA	TRBV5-1	TRBJ2-7	CASSLRTGGEQYF	TGCGCCAGCAGCTTGAGGACAGGCGGCGAGCAGTACTTC
TRBD2	NA	TRBV27	TRBJ2-1	CASSLSSRLAVPEQFF	TGTGCCAGCAGTTTATCCTCGAGACTAGCCGTTCCTGAGCAGTTCTTC
NA	NA	TRBV10-3	TRBJ2-7	CASRSSDAYEQYF	TGTGCCAGCAGGTCCTCCGATGCCTACGAGCAGTACTTC
TRBD2	NA	TRBV10-3	TRBJ2-3	CAINAAAGGSDTQYF	TGTGCCATCAACGCGGCAGCGGGAGGTTCAGATACGCAGTATTTT
NA	NA	TRBV29-1	TRBJ2-1	CSVGARGVNYNEQFF	TGCAGCGTTGGGGCGCGGGGCGTTAACTACAATGAGCAGTTCTTC
NA	NA	TRBV19	TRBJ1-1	CASSMKLKGVNTEAFF	TGTGCCAGTAGTATGAAACTGAAAGGGGTGAACACTGAAGCTTTCTTT
TRBD2	NA	TRBV29-1	TRBJ2-1	CSAGRALSYNEQFF	TGCAGCGCTGGGAGGGCGCTCTCCTACAATGAGCAGTTCTTC
TRBD2	NA	TRBV25-1	TRBJ2-5	CASSGVAGESRGETQYF	TGTGCCAGCAGTGGTGTAGCGGGAGAAAGCCGGGGAGAGACCCAGTACTTC
NA	NA	TRBV28	TRBJ2-3	CASTERDTQYF	TGTGCCAGCACCGAGAGGGATACGCAGTATTTT
NA	NA	TRBV7-3	TRBJ1-2	CASSLDGNGYTF	TGTGCCAGCAGCTTAGATGGGAATGGCTACACCTTC
NA	NA	TRBV28	TRBJ1-4	CASSPSGGAEKLFF	TGTGCCAGCAGTCCGTCTGGGGGCGCTGAAAAACTGTTTTTT
TRBD1	NA	TRBV6-5	TRBJ2-5	CASSRRQGASETQYF	TGTGCCAGCAGCCGCAGACAGGGGGCTTCGGAGACCCAGTACTTC
NA	NA	TRBV10-3	TRBJ2-7	CASSPIRDIPYEQYF	TGTGCCAGCAGCCCAATCCGGGACATTCCCTACGAGCAGTACTTC
TRBD2	once	TRBV7-8	TRBJ2-7	CASSLFGVAGVSPYEQYF	TGTGCCAGCAGCTTATTTGGGGTAGCGGGAGTTAGCCCCTACGAGCAGTACTTC
NA	NA	TRBV4-1	TRBJ1-2	CASSQDVGGAGGYTF	TGCGCCAGCAGCCAAGATGTGGGGGGGGCCGGTGGCTACACCTTC
NA	NA	TRBV19	TRBJ2-7	CASSKAGTYEQYF	TGTGCCAGTAGTAAGGCGGGAACGTACGAGCAGTACTTC
TRBD1	NA	TRBV28	TRBJ1-6	CASSPSRGRLGNSPLHF	TGTGCCAGCAGTCCGTCGAGGGGGCGTTTAGGCAATTCACCCCTCCACTTT
NA	NA	TRBV2	TRBJ2-5	CASRADRYGRTQYF	TGTGCCAGCAGGGCCGACAGATATGGACGGACCCAGTACTTC
NA	NA	TRBV14	TRBJ2-2	CASSPTLAAGELFF	TGTGCCAGCAGCCCCACTCTGGCGGCCGGGGAGCTGTTTTTT
TRBD1	NA	TRBV28	TRBJ2-7	CASRIQGPYEQYF	TGTGCCAGCAGGATACAGGGGCCCTACGAGCAGTACTTC
NA	NA	TRBV5-1	TRBJ2-7	CASSMTPTYEQYF	TGCGCCAGCAGCATGACCCCTACCTACGAGCAGTACTTC
NA	NA	TRBV5-1	TRBJ2-3	CASSLDPSTDTQYF	TGCGCCAGCAGCTTGGACCCTAGCACAGATACGCAGTATTTT
NA	NA	TRBV5-1	TRBJ1-1	CASSPGTQGTEAFF	TGCGCCAGCAGCCCTGGGACCCAAGGGACTGAAGCTTTCTTT
NA	NA	TRBV25-1	TRBJ2-2	CASSGYRDTGELFF	TGTGCCAGCAGTGGATATAGAGACACCGGGGAGCTGTTTTTT
TRBD2	NA	TRBV5-4	TRBJ2-1	CASSSTSGGYNEQFF	TGTGCCAGCAGCTCCACTAGCGGGGGGTACAATGAGCAGTTCTTC
TRBD2	once	TRBV2	TRBJ2-3	CASDWTSGYSTDTQYF	TGTGCCAGTGACTGGACTAGCGGATACAGCACAGATACGCAGTATTTT
NA	NA	TRBV5-4	TRBJ1-2	CASSLGQAPNYGYTF	TGTGCCAGCAGCTTGGGTCAGGCACCAAACTATGGCTACACCTTC
TRBD1	once	TRBV5-1	TRBJ2-2	CASSLKSGGAPGELFF	TGCGCCAGCAGCTTGAAGTCAGGGGGCGCCCCCGGGGAGCTGTTTTTT
NA	NA	TRBV27	TRBJ1-2	CASSRDNLSGYTF	TGTGCCAGCAGCCGGGACAACCTCAGTGGCTACACCTTC
NA	NA	TRBV5-4	TRBJ2-3	CASSLGRGQGTDTQYF	TGTGCCAGCAGCTTGGGGAGGGGGCAGGGCACAGATACGCAGTATTTT
NA	NA	TRBV5-1	TRBJ1-1	CASSLPPRTSF	TGCGCCAGCAGCCTCCCTCCCAGGACATCTTTT
NA	NA	TRBV28	TRBJ2-1	CASSVTGAYNEQFF	TGTGCCAGTTCCGTAACGGGGGCCTACAATGAGCAGTTCTTC
TRBD1	NA	TRBV27	TRBJ1-1	CASSLSGQQFTEAFF	TGTGCCAGCAGTTTATCGGGACAGCAATTTACTGAAGCTTTCTTT
NA	NA	TRBV18	TRBJ1-1	CASSLGGMNTEAFF	TGTGCCAGCTCCCTGGGGGGCATGAACACTGAAGCTTTCTTT
NA	NA	TRBV9	TRBJ2-1	CASSVELAGGGNEQFF	TGTGCCAGCAGCGTAGAACTAGCTGGAGGGGGCAATGAGCAGTTCTTC
NA	once	TRBV15	TRBJ1-2	CATSARGSQENTF	TGTGCCACCAGCGCCAGGGGTAGCCAGGAGAACACCTTC
NA	NA	TRBV5-6	TRBJ2-3	CASSLYWTDTQYF	TGTGCCAGCAGCTTGTATTGGACAGATACGCAGTATTTT
NA	NA	TRBV30	TRBJ1-4	CAWREGFPTNEKLFF	TGTGCCTGGAGGGAGGGGTTTCCAACTAATGAAAAACTGTTTTTT
TRBD2	NA	TRBV20-1	TRBJ2-5	CSTGGGETQYF	TGCAGCACGGGAGGCGGGGAGACCCAGTACTTC
TRBD1	NA	TRBV5-1	TRBJ2-3	CASSLVTQGAFTDTQYF	TGCGCCAGCAGCTTGGTGACACAGGGGGCGTTCACAGATACGCAGTATTTT
NA	few	TRBV18	TRBJ1-1	CASSPPQAWDTEAFF	TGTGCCAGCTCACCGCCCCAGGCTTGGGACACTGAAGCTTTCTTT
NA	NA	TRBV27	TRBJ1-5	CASNLKRSNQPQHF	TGTGCCAGCAATCTAAAGAGGAGCAATCAGCCCCAGCATTTT
NA	once	TRBV4-3	TRBJ2-5	CASSHRGRGETQYF	TGCGCCAGCAGCCACCGGGGCCGGGGAGAGACCCAGTACTTC
NA	NA	TRBV19	TRBJ1-2	CASRQDRNYGYTF	TGTGCCAGTCGACAGGACCGTAACTATGGCTACACCTTC
NA	NA	TRBV2	TRBJ2-7	CASSLLNEQYF	TGTGCCAGCAGCCTTTTAAATGAGCAGTACTTC
TRBD2	NA	TRBV19	TRBJ2-2	CASRLAGDTGELFF	TGTGCCAGTAGACTAGCGGGAGACACCGGGGAGCTGTTTTTT
NA	once	TRBV29-1	TRBJ2-1	CSVGEPPYNEQFF	TGCAGCGTCGGGGAGCCCCCCTACAATGAGCAGTTCTTC
TRBD1	NA	TRBV5-6	TRBJ1-2	CASSKRQGTYGYTF	TGTGCCAGCAGCAAAAGACAGGGAACCTATGGCTACACCTTC
NA	NA	TRBV28	TRBJ2-7	CASSTHTGYYEQYF	TGTGCCAGCAGCACCCATACAGGGTACTACGAGCAGTACTTC
NA	NA	TRBV6-4	TRBJ1-4	CASSDSGESNEKLFF	TGTGCCAGCAGTGACTCAGGGGAGTCTAATGAAAAACTGTTTTTT
NA	NA	TRBV28	TRBJ1-1	CASSSSALNTEAFF	TGTGCCAGCAGTTCCTCAGCTCTGAACACTGAAGCTTTCTTT
TRBD2	NA	TRBV7-3	TRBJ2-3	CASSLGSAGGTDTQYF	TGTGCCAGCAGCTTAGGATCTGCGGGGGGCACAGATACGCAGTATTTT
TRBD1	few	TRBV9	TRBJ1-4	CASSVAQGGNEKLFF	TGTGCCAGCAGCGTCGCCCAGGGGGGTAATGAAAAACTGTTTTTT
TRBD1	NA	TRBV13	TRBJ1-1	CASSLGQGFMNTEAFF	TGTGCCAGCAGCTTAGGACAGGGGTTCATGAACACTGAAGCTTTCTTT
TRBD1	NA	TRBV5-1	TRBJ2-5	CASSLARTGDYQETQYF	TGCGCCAGCAGCTTGGCCCGGACAGGCGATTACCAAGAGACCCAGTACTTC
NA	NA	TRBV5-1	TRBJ1-1	CASSLAQRENTEAFF	TGCGCCAGCAGCTTGGCCCAGCGGGAGAACACTGAAGCTTTCTTT
NA	NA	TRBV7-8	TRBJ2-2	CASSLVGRGNTGELFF	TGTGCCAGCAGCTTAGTGGGCAGGGGGAACACCGGGGAGCTGTTTTTT
NA	NA	TRBV25-1	TRBJ1-1	CASSDEGRNTEAFF	TGTGCCAGCAGTGATGAAGGGAGGAACACTGAAGCTTTCTTT
TRBD2	NA	TRBV4-2	TRBJ2-1	CASSQEGLAGDLDYNEQFF	TGTGCCAGCAGCCAAGAGGGTCTAGCGGGAGACTTAGACTACAATGAGCAGTTCTTC